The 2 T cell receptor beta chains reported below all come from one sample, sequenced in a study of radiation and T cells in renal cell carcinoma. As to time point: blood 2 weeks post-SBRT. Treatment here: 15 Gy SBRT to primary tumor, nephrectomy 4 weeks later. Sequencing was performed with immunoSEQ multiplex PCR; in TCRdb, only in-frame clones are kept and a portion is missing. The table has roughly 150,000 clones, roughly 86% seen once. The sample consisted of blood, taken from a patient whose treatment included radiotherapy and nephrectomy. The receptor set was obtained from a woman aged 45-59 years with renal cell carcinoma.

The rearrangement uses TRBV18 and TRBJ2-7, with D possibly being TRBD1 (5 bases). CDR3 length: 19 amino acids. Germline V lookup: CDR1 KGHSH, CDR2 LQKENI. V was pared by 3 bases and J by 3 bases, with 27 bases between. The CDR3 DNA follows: TGTGCCAGCTCACCCCATCTTGAAGGAGAGACAGACTTTATCTACGAGCAGTACTTC. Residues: CASSPHLEGETDFIYEQYF. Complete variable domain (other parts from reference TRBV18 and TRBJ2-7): NAGVMQNPRHLVRRRGQEARLRCSPMKGHSHVYWYRQLPEEGLKFMVYLQKENIIDESGMPKERFSAEFPKEGPSILRIQQVVRGDSAAYFCASSPHLEGETDFIYEQYFGPGTRLTVT.

This CDR3 reads CAISKDTPRTGELFF. The DNA of the CDR3 is TGTGCCATCAGTAAGGACACTCCAAGGACCGGGGAGCTGTTTTTT. The V call is TRBV10-3, the J call TRBJ2-2; perhaps TRBD1 as D (5 bases). CDR1 is ENHRY and CDR2 is SYGVKD in the germline V gene. This CDR3 is 15 amino acids long. V was trimmed by 5 bases and J by 5 bases, leaving 15 bases between them.